The T cell receptor beta chain under discussion was sequenced for a study of T cell repertoires in cytomegalovirus infection. Study in general: Public TCR beta signatures marked donors with CMV infection and the matching HLA. The study, taken as a whole, reports: Adding up the frequency of public TCR beta families identified people who carried CMV plus the relevant HLA. CMV-specific TCR beta clonotypes restricted by HLA-C dominated the ex vivo response.

The CDR3 is made up of 14 amino acids. V trimming: 6 bases; J trimming: 2 bases; junction bases outside the gene matches: 7. Germline V gives CDR1 SGHTA, CDR2 FQGNSA. This clonotype was detected ten times or more. The antigen remains undetermined. MiXCR, applied by TCRdb to the reads, yields one record per CDR3 protein. Altogether some 220,000 distinct CDR3 sequences are present, around 6.2% being singletons, with the ten largest covering about 6.5%. The sequence came from a human donor in good health (CMV status not recorded). Some clones in this sample may be carry-over from other donors' samples. The genes are TRBV7-2 and TRBJ2-7, with TRBD1 identical over 7 bases. The sequenced sample was PBMCs. CDR3 DNA: TGTGCCAGCAGGCAACAGGGGAATACCTACGAGCAGTACTTC. Encoded protein: CASRQQGNTYEQYF.